This passage covers 28 T cell receptor beta chains from one sample sequenced in a study of T cell responses to AZD1222 COVID-19 vaccine. The assay was immunoSEQ multiplex PCR, and TCRdb's table has in-frame clones only and misses some. The sample includes 150,000 to 200,000 clones, approximately 90% of them seen just once. Source: peripheral blood, taken on day 0 of AZD1222 vaccination. The receptor source for this set is an adult in good health.

This clone was seen only a few times. The chain joins TRBV19 to TRBJ2-2; the match to TRBD1 covers 8 bases. The ends lost 3 bases at V and 3 bases at J; junction bases unmatched: 12. The germline V gene has CDR1 LNHDA and CDR2 SQIVND (reference sequence). This CDR3 region has 18 residues. CDR3 coding DNA: TGTGCCAGTAGTATCGCCCCCTTCACGGACAGGGACACCGGGGAGCTGTTTTTT. This translates into CASSIAPFTDRDTGELFF.

The V call is TRBV5-1, the J call TRBJ2-3; TRBD2 aligns across 9 bases. Per the germline V gene, CDR1 is SGHRS and CDR2 is YFSETQ. The V and J ends lost 4 bases and 5 bases, in that order; junction bases with no gene match: 11. The CDR3 is 16 residues long. The CDR3 reads CASSPTRGGGVDTQYF. DNA of the CDR3: TGCGCCAGCAGCCCTACCCGAGGCGGGGGGGTAGATACGCAGTATTTT.

V usage is TRBV11-2 and J usage is TRBJ1-1, with 7 bases identical to TRBD1. The CDR3 loop spans 17 amino acids. Trimming cost V 4 bases and J 0 bases; bases outside gene matches: 11. Germline values: CDR1 SGHAT, CDR2 FQNNGV. Here the CDR3 DNA reads TGTGCCAGCAGCTCCCCAGCACAGGGGAGGGTGAACACTGAAGCTTTCTTT. Amino acid sequence: CASSSPAQGRVNTEAFF.

The chain links TRBV9 to TRBJ2-3; D unclear. This CDR3 region has 16 residues. V gave up 3 bases and J gave up 4 bases, with 18 bases separating them. Germline CDR1 reads SGDLS; CDR2 reads YYNGEE. The CDR3 nucleotides read TGTGCCAGCAGCGCCGAATCTGGAAGCTGGGCAGATACGCAGTATTTT. Translated: CASSAESGSWADTQYF.

The chain couples TRBV7-8 to TRBJ1-1; no definite D call. Trimming removed 3 bases from V and 1 base from J, with 9 bases in between. Germline CDR1 is SGHVS and CDR2 is FQNEAQ. The CDR3 sequence is 14 residues long. CDR3 nucleotide sequence: TGTGCCAGCAGCTTGGGGAAACCGAACACTGAAGCTTTCTTT. Protein product: CASSLGKPNTEAFF.

A word on this clone: Additional DNA sequences in this sample encode the identical CDR3. This rearrangement joins TRBV2 to TRBJ1-1, with a possible D match to TRBD1 (6 bases). Trimming removed 0 bases from V and 5 bases from J, with 10 bases in between. Per germline, CDR1 SNHLY and CDR2 FYNNEI. The CDR3 runs to 14 residues. The CDR3 sequence is CASSEARGGTEAFF. Written as DNA, the CDR3 is TGTGCCAGCAGTGAAGCTAGGGGGGGGACTGAAGCTTTCTTT.

The V and J genes are TRBV11-3 and TRBJ2-1; D unclear. V dropped 1 base and J dropped 5 bases, with 15 bases sitting between them. The CDR3 loop spans 16 amino acids. Looked up from germline, CDR1 is SGHNT and CDR2 is YENEEA. CDR3: CASSLGVAGLDNEQFF. In DNA, the CDR3 is TGTGCCAGCAGCTTAGGGGTAGCCGGCCTCGACAATGAGCAGTTCTTC.

The chain carries TRBV9 and TRBJ2-2, with D possibly being TRBD1 or TRBD2 (5 bases each). Between the trimmed V and J ends, which lost 0 bases and 6 bases, there was a span of 6 bases. This CDR3 is 13 amino acids long. In germline, CDR1 is SGDLS, CDR2 YYNGEE. As DNA, the CDR3 is TGTGCCAGCAGCGTAGGGGACGCCGGGGAGCTGTTTTTT. This encodes CASSVGDAGELFF.

The V and J genes are TRBV12-3 or TRBV12-4 and TRBJ2-5; 11 bases match TRBD1. V lost 8 bases, J lost 5 bases, and 4 bases stayed unmatched. The CDR3 covers 13 residues. Here the CDR3 DNA reads TGTGCCAGCCAGGACAGGGGGCGGGAGACCCAGTACTTC. Protein product: CASQDRGRETQYF.

The gene calls are TRBV11-2 and TRBJ1-3; no clear D gene. Germline loops: CDR1 SGHAT, CDR2 FQNNGV. The CDR3 totals 13 residues. The V end lost 6 bases, the J end lost 4 bases, and 10 bases lay between the germline ends. CDR3 DNA: TGTGCCAGCAGGCCGGCGAAGGGAAACACCATATATTTT. Amino acids: CASRPAKGNTIYF.

J is TRBJ2-2 and V is TRBV5-1; D uncertain. V lost 1 base, J lost 6 bases, and 13 bases lay in between. CDR1 and CDR2 from the germline V gene are SGHRS and YFSETQ. This CDR3 is 15 amino acids long. CDR3 protein: CASSLSSGYPGELFF. The CDR3 DNA reads TGCGCCAGCAGCTTGTCCAGTGGGTACCCCGGGGAGCTGTTTTTT. Looking up the rest from reference TRBV5-1 and TRBJ2-2 gives the full variable domain: KAGVTQTPRYLIKTRGQQVTLSCSPISGHRSVSWYQQTPGQGLQFLFEYFSETQRNKGNFPGRFSGRQFSNSRSEMNVSTLELGDSALYLCASSLSSGYPGELFFGEGSRLTVL.

The rearrangement uses TRBV19 and TRBJ2-1; perhaps TRBD2 as D (5 bases). CDR1 LNHDA and CDR2 SQIVND come from the germline V gene (reference sequence). This CDR3 is built from 15 residues. V dropped 8 bases and J dropped 0 bases, with 14 bases sitting between them. DNA for the CDR3: TGTGCCAGTTCAATGGGTGGGAGCTCCTACAATGAGCAGTTCTTC. Encoded protein: CASSMGGSSYNEQFF.

This clone was observed a handful of times. V gene TRBV19 combines with J gene TRBJ1-1, with D unresolved. With 3 bases removed from V and 6 bases from J, the gap between germline ends came to 14 bases. Looked up from germline, CDR1 is LNHDA and CDR2 is SQIVND (reference sequence). The CDR3 totals 14 residues. CDR3 nucleotide sequence: TGTGCCAGTAGTATGTTACTAGGGAAGTCTGAAGCTTTCTTT. Its translation: CASSMLLGKSEAFF.

The chain links TRBV10-2 to TRBJ1-1; unclear D gene. CDR3 size: 13 residues. Germline CDR1 and CDR2: WSHSY and SAAADI. The V end lost 6 bases, the J end lost 1 base, and 9 bases lay between the germline ends. This CDR3 is CASRFDRNTEAFF. The CDR3 region has the DNA TGCGCCAGCAGATTCGATCGGAACACTGAAGCTTTCTTT.

J is TRBJ2-1 and V is TRBV7-3, with D unclear. V lost 3 bases to trimming and J lost 0 bases, with 9 bases between them. The CDR3 totals 15 residues. The germline CDR1 and CDR2 sequences are SGHTA and FQGTGA. The CDR3 reads CASSLALVSYNEQFF. The DNA for the CDR3 is TGTGCCAGCAGCTTGGCGTTGGTCTCCTACAATGAGCAGTTCTTC.

The chain combines TRBV5-1 with TRBJ2-7; D gene unclear. The CDR3 covers 16 residues. Germline V CDR1 and CDR2: SGHRS, YFSETQ. Trimming cost V 4 bases and J 0 bases, with 17 bases left between them. The CDR3 sequence: CASSLENTQGSYEQYF. The CDR3 DNA follows: TGCGCCAGCAGCCTTGAGAACACTCAAGGCTCCTACGAGCAGTACTTC. The complete variable domain, with remaining parts taken from reference TRBV5-1 and TRBJ2-7, reads KAGVTQTPRYLIKTRGQQVTLSCSPISGHRSVSWYQQTPGQGLQFLFEYFSETQRNKGNFPGRFSGRQFSNSRSEMNVSTLELGDSALYLCASSLENTQGSYEQYFGPGTRLTVT.

The chain combines TRBV18 with TRBJ2-5, with 8 bases lining up with TRBD1. Looked up from germline, CDR1 is KGHSH and CDR2 is LQKENI. Losses at the gene ends were 2 bases for V and 5 bases for J; bases not matched to a gene: 1. The CDR3 sequence is 13 residues long. This chain's CDR3 is CASSPDRGETQYF. In DNA, the CDR3 is TGTGCCAGCTCACCAGACAGGGGTGAGACCCAGTACTTC.

J is TRBJ1-1 and V is TRBV2; 7 nucleotides align to TRBD1. CDR1 and CDR2 (germline): SNHLY, FYNNEI. The CDR3 covers 15 residues. The V segment lost 5 bases and the J segment 1 base; nucleotides outside the gene matches: 7. The CDR3 loop is CASSQPGQPNTEAFF. The DNA of the CDR3 is TGTGCCAGCAGTCAACCGGGACAGCCGAACACTGAAGCTTTCTTT.

This clone has a handful of counts. The junction and the germline gene differ at one end; a read error may be behind it. The rearrangement joins TRBV7-3 to TRBJ2-5; 12 positions match TRBD2. CDR1 SGHTA and CDR2 FQGTGA come from the germline V gene. CDR3 size: 15 residues. For the CDR3, the DNA is TGTGCCAGCAGCCTAACTAGCGGGGGGCTGGAGACCCAGTACTTC. This gives the protein CASSLTSGGLETQYF.

This rearrangement joins TRBV20-1 to TRBJ1-5; D is unclear. This CDR3 has 13 amino acids. Trimming cost V 3 bases and J 3 bases, with 9 bases left between them. Germline V gene sequence: CDR1 DFQATT, CDR2 SNEGSKA (reference sequence). This CDR3 reads CSASTGLNQPQHF. CDR3 nucleotide sequence: TGCAGTGCTAGTACGGGCCTCAATCAGCCCCAGCATTTT.

This clone was seen a single time. This chain uses TRBV15 with TRBJ2-5; the D gene could be TRBD1 or TRBD2 (7 bases each). The CDR3 length is 17 residues. The germline gives CDR1 LNHNV, CDR2 YYDKDF (reference sequence). V lost 0 bases and J 7 bases, leaving 21 bases between the germline ends. CDR3: CATSRDSPGGVPGTQYF. The CDR3 DNA is TGTGCCACCAGCAGAGACTCTCCAGGGGGGGTCCCAGGGACCCAGTACTTC.

The chain uses TRBV7-2 and TRBJ2-3; D is perhaps TRBD1 (6 bases). The CDR3 is 16 amino acids. In germline, CDR1 is SGHTA, CDR2 FQGNSA. V was trimmed by 5 bases and J by 1 base, leaving 16 bases between them. CDR3 DNA: TGTGCCAGCAGCCCAAGAGGGGGAAGGGGCACAGATACGCAGTATTTT. It codes for CASSPRGGRGTDTQYF. The whole variable domain, filled in from reference TRBV7-2 and TRBJ2-3, reads GAGVSQSPSNKVTEKGKDVELRCDPISGHTALYWYRQSLGQGLEFLIYFQGNSAPDKSGLPSDRFSAERTGGSVSTLTIQRTQQEDSAVYLCASSPRGGRGTDTQYFGPGTRLTVL.

The chain joins TRBV6-5 to TRBJ2-5, with D perhaps matching TRBD1 (5 bases). Trimming shortened V by 2 bases and J by 1 base, and 11 bases separated the two germline ends. CDR3 length: 15 residues. Looked up from germline, CDR1 is MNHEY and CDR2 is SVGAGI. CDR3 DNA sequence: TGTGCCAGCAGTTACACGTCCAGGGTCCAAGAGACCCAGTACTTC. This translates into CASSYTSRVQETQYF.

V and J are TRBV10-3 and TRBJ1-5, with 7 bases lining up with TRBD1. The V and J ends lost 10 bases and 3 bases, in that order; junction bases with no gene match: 12. CDR1 is ENHRY, CDR2 SYGVKD, per germline. This CDR3 is built from 15 residues. This chain's CDR3 is CASQGTGQINQPQHF. The CDR3 DNA reads as TGTGCCAGCCAGGGGACGGGACAGATCAATCAGCCCCAGCATTTT.

CDR3 loop: CARSLRDRGAGANVLTF. CDR3 DNA: TGTGCCAGAAGCTTGAGGGACAGGGGAGCTGGGGCCAACGTCCTGACTTTC. The chain joins TRBV5-3 to TRBJ2-6; TRBD1 matches 10 bases. TRBV5-3 belongs to the ORF category, with a function that is uncertain. The CDR3 is made up of 17 amino acids. J was trimmed by 2 bases and V by 1 base; bases with no gene match: 3.

V and J are TRBV12-3 or TRBV12-4 and TRBJ2-1; 8 bases line up with TRBD1. This CDR3 comprises 12 residues. The V and J ends lost 7 bases and 9 bases, in that order; junction bases with no gene match: 5. CDR3 region: CASKIRGPEQFF. The CDR3 nucleotides read TGTGCCAGCAAGATCAGGGGGCCTGAGCAGTTCTTC.

This chain links TRBV4-3 with TRBJ1-4; TRBD1 might be the D (5 bases). The V gene's germline CDR1 is LGHNA and CDR2 YSLEER. The CDR3 sequence is 15 residues long. The V gene lost 0 bases and the J gene lost 6 bases, with 11 bases spanning the gap. The CDR3 DNA reads as TGCGCCAGCAGCCAAGAAGGGGCGAAATATGAAAAACTGTTTTTT. This encodes CASSQEGAKYEKLFF.

V is TRBV4-2 and J is TRBJ2-7; D uncertain. Trimming removed 0 bases at V and 5 bases at J, with 11 bases between. In germline, CDR1 is LGHNA, CDR2 YNFKEQ. The CDR3 is 14 amino acids. The CDR3 protein is CASSQDWAGNEQYF. The CDR3 nucleotides are TGTGCCAGCAGCCAAGATTGGGCCGGAAACGAGCAGTACTTC.